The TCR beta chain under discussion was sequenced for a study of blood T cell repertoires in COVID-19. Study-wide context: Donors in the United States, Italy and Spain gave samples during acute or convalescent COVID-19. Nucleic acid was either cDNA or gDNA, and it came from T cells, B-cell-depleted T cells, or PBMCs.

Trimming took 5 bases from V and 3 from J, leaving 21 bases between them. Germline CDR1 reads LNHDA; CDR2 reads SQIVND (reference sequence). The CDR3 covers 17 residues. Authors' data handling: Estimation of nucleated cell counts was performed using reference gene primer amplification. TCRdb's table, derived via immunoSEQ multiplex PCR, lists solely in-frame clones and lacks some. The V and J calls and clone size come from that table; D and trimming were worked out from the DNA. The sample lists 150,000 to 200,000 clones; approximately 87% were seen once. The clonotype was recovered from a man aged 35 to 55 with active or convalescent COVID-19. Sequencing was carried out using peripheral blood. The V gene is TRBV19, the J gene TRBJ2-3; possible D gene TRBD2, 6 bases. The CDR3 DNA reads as TGTGCCAGTAGTTCTCGTTTTGGGGGGATGGGAACAGATACGCAGTATTTT. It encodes CASSSRFGGMGTDTQYF.